A selection of T cell receptor beta chains follows, all from one sample in a study of cytomegalovirus exposure and HLA in healthy donors. Data came from immunoSEQ multiplex PCR; TCRdb stores just in-frame clones and leaves some out. The sample shows 210,000 or so clones, just over 85% of them seen only once. The sample was PBMCs. Receptors originate from a woman aged 18 to 35 in good health and CMV-seronegative. CDR3s include the opening cysteine and the closing phenylalanine or tryptophan. The order of the fields is D gene, clone size, CDR3 length, J gene, V gene, CDR3 protein, CDR3 DNA. A D gene is named only where the DNA matches it firmly. Clone size appears in some rows only: once, few, many, or a class for an expanded clone.

>TRBD2|-|16|TRBJ2-3|TRBV7-9
CASSRWTSGSTDTQYF
TGTGCCAGCAGCCGATGGACTAGCGGTAGCACAGATACGCAGTATTTT
>-|-|17|TRBJ2-1|TRBV27
CASSSGASRQRYNEQFF
TGTGCCAGCAGTTCAGGGGCTTCTCGACAGCGCTACAATGAGCAGTTCTTC
>-|-|14|TRBJ2-7|TRBV7-9
CASSPGAGPGEQYF
TGTGCCAGCAGTCCTGGAGCGGGCCCCGGGGAGCAGTACTTC
>-|-|14|TRBJ1-1|TRBV10-3
CAISPSRGGTEAFF
TGTGCCATCTCCCCATCTAGGGGAGGCACTGAAGCTTTCTTT
>-|-|13|TRBJ2-2|TRBV29-1
CSAWRRNTGELFF
TGCAGCGCTTGGAGGAGGAACACCGGGGAGCTGTTTTTT
>-|-|13|TRBJ1-2|TRBV2
CARESRKDYGYTF
TGTGCCAGGGAGTCTCGGAAGGACTATGGCTACACCTTC
>-|-|14|TRBJ1-3|TRBV7-2
CASSLRDSGNTIYF
TGTGCCAGTAGCTTACGGGACTCTGGAAACACCATATATTTT
>TRBD2|-|15|TRBJ2-7|TRBV6-5
CASSITSGSSYEQYF
TGTGCCAGCAGTATCACTAGCGGGAGTAGTTACGAGCAGTACTTC
>TRBD1|-|13|TRBJ2-7|TRBV5-1
CASSRTGTYEQYF
TGCGCCAGCAGCAGGACAGGTACCTACGAGCAGTACTTC
>-|-|17|TRBJ1-1|TRBV5-1
CASSTGTGGVMNTEAFF
TGCGCCAGCAGCACCGGGACGGGAGGGGTAATGAACACTGAAGCTTTCTTT
>-|-|14|TRBJ2-7|TRBV5-1
CASSFGGPSDEQYF
TGCGCCAGCAGCTTCGGCGGTCCCTCGGACGAGCAGTACTTC
>TRBD2|once|16|TRBJ2-5|TRBV29-1
CSERLAGGEGWETQYF
TGCAGCGAAAGACTAGCGGGAGGTGAGGGATGGGAGACCCAGTACTTC
>TRBD1|-|16|TRBJ2-2|TRBV5-1
CASSKGQGANTGELFF
TGCGCCAGCAGCAAAGGACAGGGGGCCAACACCGGGGAGCTGTTTTTT
>-|once|12|TRBJ2-4|TRBV19
CPNGSVKNIQYF
TGCCCTAACGGGAGTGTCAAAAACATTCAGTACTTC
>-|-|17|TRBJ2-1|TRBV19
CASSIDRGSGSYNEQFF
TGTGCCAGTAGTATAGATCGGGGTAGCGGATCCTACAATGAGCAGTTCTTC
>TRBD1|-|15|TRBJ2-7|TRBV28
CASSQNGDRANEQYF
TGTGCCAGCAGTCAGAACGGGGACAGGGCTAACGAGCAGTACTTC
>TRBD1|-|16|TRBJ2-7|TRBV7-9
CASSFYGQGKIYEQYF
TGTGCCAGCAGCTTCTATGGACAGGGGAAGATCTACGAGCAGTACTTC
>TRBD2|-|20|TRBJ2-2|TRBV30
CAWSGDPGLVGPVETGELFF
TGTGCCTGGAGTGGGGACCCGGGACTAGTTGGCCCAGTGGAGACCGGGGAGCTGTTTTTT
>-|once|13|TRBJ2-1|TRBV11-2
CASSLGTANEQFF
TGTGCCAGCAGCTTAGGGACAGCAAATGAGCAGTTCTTC
>TRBD1|-|14|TRBJ2-5|TRBV7-2
CASSLTGGVETQYF
TGTGCCAGCAGCCTAACAGGGGGAGTGGAGACCCAGTACTTC
>TRBD2|-|16|TRBJ2-5|TRBV27
CASSLSGGELQETQYF
TGTGCCAGCAGTTTATCGGGGGGGGAGTTGCAAGAGACCCAGTACTTC
>-|-|11|TRBJ2-7|TRBV6-6
CATQVSYEQYF
TGTGCCACACAGGTTTCCTACGAGCAGTACTTC
>TRBD2|-|16|TRBJ2-1|TRBV30
CAWSGLAGSSYNEQFF
TGTGCCTGGAGTGGACTAGCGGGTTCCTCCTACAATGAGCAGTTCTTC
>TRBD2|-|16|TRBJ2-5|TRBV7-6
CASSLMAGGIGETQYF
TGTGCCAGCAGCTTAATGGCGGGGGGTATTGGAGAGACCCAGTACTTC
>-|-|17|TRBJ2-3|TRBV7-7
CASSSRSVRESTDTQYF
TGTGCTAGCAGCTCCAGGTCGGTCCGGGAGAGCACAGATACGCAGTATTTT
>TRBD1|-|12|TRBJ1-5|TRBV7-6
CASSLAQGAQHF
TGTGCCAGCAGCTTAGCACAGGGGGCCCAGCATTTT
>-|-|16|TRBJ2-3|TRBV9
CASSARLFTSTDTQYF
TGTGCCAGCAGCGCCCGACTGTTCACTAGCACAGATACGCAGTATTTT
>TRBD1|few|14|TRBJ1-5|TRBV28
CASTYRGRGMPQHF
TGTGCCAGCACCTACAGGGGAAGGGGGATGCCCCAGCATTTT
>TRBD1|-|19|TRBJ1-5|TRBV15
CATSRDPVDRRFLAQPQHF
TGTGCCACCAGCAGAGATCCGGTGGACAGGAGATTTTTAGCTCAGCCCCAGCATTTT
>TRBD1|-|16|TRBJ2-5|TRBV7-9
CASSPGQGVGGETQYF
TGTGCCAGCAGCCCAGGACAGGGGGTCGGAGGAGAGACCCAGTACTTC
>-|-|15|TRBJ2-7|TRBV6-5
CASSQGLSNAYEQYF
TGTGCCAGCAGCCAAGGCCTTAGCAACGCCTACGAGCAGTACTTC
>TRBD1|-|17|TRBJ2-2|TRBV4-2
CASSQDKRTGTTGELFF
TGTGCCAGCAGCCAAGATAAGCGGACAGGGACCACCGGGGAGCTGTTTTTT
>-|-|16|TRBJ2-4|TRBV11-2
CASSASGAPHINIQYF
TGTGCCAGCAGCGCGTCAGGGGCCCCCCATATAAACATTCAGTACTTC
>TRBD1|-|15|TRBJ1-1|TRBV10-3
CAIRRQGVGNTEAFF
TGTGCCATCAGGCGGCAGGGGGTTGGGAACACTGAAGCTTTCTTT
>TRBD1|-|16|TRBJ2-3|TRBV11-1
CASSLLRYRGSDTQYF
TGTGCCAGCAGCTTACTTCGTTACAGGGGGTCGGATACGCAGTATTTT
>-|-|17|TRBJ2-1|TRBV7-6
CASSHRQEPSSYNEQFF
TGTGCCAGCAGCCACAGACAGGAGCCTAGCTCCTACAATGAGCAGTTCTTC
>-|-|15|TRBJ2-3|TRBV18
CASSPPMGAVDTQYF
TGTGCCAGCTCACCACCTATGGGGGCTGTAGATACGCAGTATTTT
>TRBD2|-|14|TRBJ2-7|TRBV4-3
CASSSGRASYEQYF
TGCGCCAGCTCTAGCGGGAGAGCCTCCTACGAGCAGTACTTC
>-|-|19|TRBJ2-5|TRBV7-9
CASSQQRRGGKGVTETQYF
TGTGCCAGCAGCCAACAACGGCGAGGCGGTAAGGGAGTGACGGAGACCCAGTACTTC
>-|-|16|TRBJ1-2|TRBV5-5
CASSPWADSSSNGYTF
TGTGCCAGCAGCCCCTGGGCCGACAGTTCAAGCAATGGCTACACCTTC
>TRBD1|-|15|TRBJ2-7|TRBV7-6
CASSETGTGSYEQYF
TGTGCCAGCAGCGAAACCGGGACAGGGTCCTACGAGCAGTACTTC
>-|-|15|TRBJ2-7|TRBV18
CASSLRGTHDDEQYF
TGTGCCAGCTCACTGCGGGGTACCCACGACGACGAGCAGTACTTC
>TRBD1|-|13|TRBJ1-5|TRBV30
CAWSKDRGGPQHF
TGTGCCTGGAGTAAAGACAGGGGGGGTCCCCAGCATTTT
>-|-|14|TRBJ2-1|TRBV6-1
CASGKRIDYNEQFF
TGTGCCAGCGGGAAGCGGATTGACTACAATGAGCAGTTCTTC
>-|-|11|TRBJ1-3|TRBV29-1
CSVDRGNTIYF
TGCAGCGTTGACAGGGGAAACACCATATATTTT
>TRBD1|-|16|TRBJ1-5|TRBV7-9
CASSLGGAGGHQPQHF
TGTGCCAGCAGCTTAGGGGGCGCAGGGGGACATCAGCCCCAGCATTTT
>-|-|15|TRBJ2-7|TRBV4-1
CASSQVASGSYEQYF
TGCGCCAGCAGCCAAGTAGCGAGCGGCTCCTACGAGCAGTACTTC
>-|-|16|TRBJ1-2|TRBV7-9
CASSPLLDTANYGYTF
TGTGCCAGCAGCCCGCTCCTCGACACTGCTAACTATGGCTACACCTTC
>TRBD2|once|14|TRBJ2-7|TRBV6-1
CASSEGLADYEQYF
TGTGCCAGCAGTGAAGGACTAGCCGACTACGAGCAGTACTTC
>TRBD2|-|15|TRBJ2-7|TRBV7-9
CASSPGLAGVYEQYF
TGTGCCAGCAGCCCGGGACTAGCGGGAGTCTACGAGCAGTACTTC
>TRBD1|once|13|TRBJ1-1|TRBV10-3
CATRQGLNTEAFF
TGTGCCACCAGACAGGGCTTGAACACTGAAGCTTTCTTT
>-|-|17|TRBJ2-2|TRBV15
CATSRDLTGVNSGELFF
TGTGCCACCAGCAGAGATTTGACGGGAGTAAATTCCGGGGAGCTGTTTTTT